A single sample gave rise to the 24 T cell receptor beta chains below, sequenced in a study of blood T cells in healthy people across ages. Sample-barcoded 5' priming and a J-beta primer mix drove a second PCR of about 6 to 11 cycles. A single record per CDR3 protein comes from TCRdb applying MiXCR to the 5' RACE reads. The sample yields under 2 million distinct CDR3 sequences, 30% to 35% seen once. The sequenced sample was blood. The receptors were gathered from a woman aged 25-40 years in good health.

Only a few counts were recorded for this clonotype. The V gene is TRBV20-1, the J gene TRBJ2-1; D may be TRBD2 (6 bases). Germline lookup yields CDR1 DFQATT and CDR2 SNEGSKA (reference sequence). The CDR3 is made up of 16 amino acids. V lost 4 bases, J lost 5 bases, and 21 bases lay in between. CDR3 sequence (DNA): TGCAGTGCTATTAACTCCTTCGGGGTAGCGGACAATGAGCAGTTCTTC. This codes for CSAINSFGVADNEQFF.

The chain employs TRBV20-1 and TRBJ1-2; D is uncertain. CDR1 DFQATT and CDR2 SNEGSKA come from the germline V gene (reference sequence). The CDR3 is 14 residues long. The V end was cut by 0 bases, the J end by 10 bases, with 18 bases between. The CDR3 DNA reads as TGCAGTGCTAGAGATCTAGCCAGGAGGGTGGACTACACCTTC. Translating gives CSARDLARRVDYTF.

The chain couples TRBV6-6 to TRBJ2-7, with D uncertain. The J call may be incorrect, as the DNA end agrees better with TRBJ2-5. This CDR3 region has 13 residues. CDR1 is MNHNY and CDR2 is SVGAGI in the germline V gene (reference sequence). The CDR3 region has the DNA TGTGCCAGCAGTTACGGGGTCCCGGAGACCCAGTACTTC. The encoded protein is CASSYGVPETQYF.

This clonotype has just a few counts. The chain uses TRBV9 and TRBJ2-3; D is undetermined. There are 15 residues in the CDR3. Germline lookup yields CDR1 SGDLS and CDR2 YYNGEE. V was trimmed by 0 bases and J by 1 base, leaving 9 bases between them. CDR3 in DNA: TGTGCCAGCAGCGTAGGGGTTGTGGGCACAGATACGCAGTATTTT. This codes for CASSVGVVGTDTQYF.

This clonotype was observed a handful of times. CDR3 sequence (DNA): TGTGCCAGCAGTAGATGGACTAGCGGGAGTAGGGATGAGCAGTTCTTC. Amino acids: CASSRWTSGSRDEQFF. V usage is TRBV28 and J usage is TRBJ2-1; TRBD2 aligns across 13 bases. Germline V gene data show CDR1 as MDHEN and CDR2 as SYDVKM. This CDR3 region has 16 residues. The V and J ends lost 5 bases and 8 bases, in that order; junction bases with no gene match: 9.

The rearrangement links TRBV11-2 to TRBJ2-3; 16 bases agree with TRBD2. Germline V gene lookup returns CDR1 SGHAT and CDR2 FQNNGV. The CDR3 sequence is 16 residues long. V lost 6 bases, J lost 4 bases, and 4 bases stayed unmatched. Here the CDR3 DNA reads TGTGCCAGCAGACCCGGGACTAGCGGGGGGGCAGATACGCAGTATTTT. Its translation is CASRPGTSGGADTQYF.

The chain links TRBV5-1 to TRBJ2-3; 12 positions agree with TRBD1. The CDR3 covers 17 residues. The J segment lost 6 bases and the V segment lost 4 bases, leaving 12 bases of the junction unmatched. CDR1 and CDR2 from the germline V gene are SGHRS and YFSETQ. The CDR3 is CASSLGTGGSMGDTQYF. CDR3 nucleotides: TGCGCCAGCAGCCTGGGGACAGGGGGCTCGATGGGGGATACGCAGTATTTT.

V is TRBV11-2 and J is TRBJ2-7; TRBD1 matches 7 bases. The DNA end favors TRBJ2-5, so the J call may be wrong. This CDR3 spans 15 amino acids. Germline CDR1 is SGHAT and CDR2 is FQNNGV. The CDR3 protein is CASSRAGQDQETQYF. CDR3 DNA sequence: TGTGCCAGCAGCCGCGCAGGACAGGATCAAGAGACCCAGTACTTC.

This clonotype was detected once. A junction end diverges from the germline sequence, so it may reflect a read error. J is TRBJ2-1 and V is TRBV2, with 9 positions matching TRBD2. The CDR3 covers 15 residues. Germline assignment: CDR1 SNHLY and CDR2 FYNNEI. Here the CDR3 DNA reads TGTGCCAGCAGTGATTCTAGCGGGACGCACAATGGGCAGTTCTTC. The encoded protein is CASSDSSGTHNGQFF.

The table lists this clonotype with a few counts. J is TRBJ1-2 and V is TRBV12-3 or TRBV12-4; TRBD1 aligns across 10 bases. This CDR3 has 18 residues. Losses at the gene ends were 6 bases for V and 4 bases for J; bases not matched to a gene: 17. CDR3 amino acids: CASSRGTGVNPVRYGYTF. CDR3 coding DNA: TGTGCCAGCAGCCGGGGGACAGGGGTAAATCCGGTTCGCTATGGCTACACCTTC.

Comments on this clonotype: This clone may be a read error of a much larger clone one base away. The rearrangement joins TRBV4-1 to TRBJ2-3, with D uncertain. Germline V gene sequence: CDR1 MGHRA, CDR2 YSYEKL. The CDR3 consists of 14 residues. The CDR3 is CASSQRTTSDTPYF. The CDR3 DNA is TGCGCCAGCAGCCAGAGGACCACCTCTGATACGCCGTATTTT.

This clonotype has a handful of counts. The chain has TRBV15 and TRBJ2-5; D possibly uses TRBD1 or TRBD2 (5 bases each). The CDR3 length is 12 residues. The V gene lost 0 bases and the J gene lost 11 bases, with 10 bases spanning the gap. Germline CDR1 and CDR2: LNHNV and YYDKDF (reference sequence). CDR3: CATSREVGEQYF. The CDR3 DNA reads TGTGCCACCAGCAGAGAAGTGGGGGAGCAGTACTTC.

The chain uses TRBV11-3 and TRBJ2-5; D is possibly TRBD1 (5 bases). The CDR3 covers 14 residues. The germline CDR1 and CDR2 sequences are SGHNT and YENEEA. Between the trimmed V and J ends, which lost 0 bases and 5 bases, there was a span of 10 bases. CDR3 in DNA: TGTGCCAGCAGCTTAGAGGGCAGGGATGAGACCCAGTACTTC. Its protein product is CASSLEGRDETQYF.

This rearrangement joins TRBV20-1 to TRBJ1-1; no clear D gene. The CDR3 extends over 13 amino acids. V was cut by 0 bases and J by 1 base, with 6 bases left in between. Germline CDR1 reads DFQATT; CDR2 reads SNEGSKA (reference sequence). The CDR3 loop is CSARDHRNTEAFF. The CDR3 DNA reads TGCAGTGCTAGAGATCACAGGAACACTGAAGCTTTCTTT.

The chain joins TRBV19 to TRBJ1-2, with a tentative D call TRBD1 (6 bases). V was trimmed by 5 bases and J by 0 bases, leaving 13 bases between them. Germline lookup yields CDR1 LNHDA and CDR2 SQIVND (reference sequence). The CDR3 covers 15 residues. The CDR3 spells CASSPGAETNYGYTF. For the CDR3, the DNA is TGTGCCAGTAGTCCGGGGGCCGAAACTAACTATGGCTACACCTTC.

The rearrangement uses TRBV12-3 or TRBV12-4 and TRBJ1-2, with a tentative D call TRBD1 (6 bases). V gave up 9 bases and J gave up 2 bases, with 10 bases separating them. This CDR3 comprises 12 residues. The CDR3 loop is CASLTGNYGYTF. The CDR3 bases are TGTGCCAGTTTAACAGGGAACTATGGCTACACCTTC.

The CDR3 spells CASSLGAGTSGTETQYF. The CDR3, as DNA: TGTGCCAGCAGCCTGGGTGCCGGGACTAGCGGGACAGAGACCCAGTACTTC. The chain joins TRBV7-3 to TRBJ2-5; 13 bases match TRBD2. The V gene end was trimmed by 5 bases and the J gene end by 4 bases; junction bases not matched to a gene: 10. CDR1 and CDR2 from the germline V gene are SGHTA and FQGTGA. CDR3 length: 17 residues.

The chain employs TRBV5-6 and TRBJ2-7; D is unclear. The CDR3 is made up of 15 amino acids. Trimming left V 4 bases short and J 0 bases short, with 14 bases between. Germline-derived CDR1 and CDR2 are SGHDT and YYEEEE. CDR3 loop: CASSKEGKSSYEQYF. CDR3 DNA: TGTGCCAGCAGCAAGGAAGGGAAGAGCTCCTACGAGCAGTACTTC.

This clonotype appeared a few times. The chain employs TRBV28 and TRBJ2-5; maybe TRBD1 (6 bases). CDR3 length: 14 residues. CDR1 is MDHEN and CDR2 is SYDVKM in the germline V gene. V was pared by 3 bases and J by 5 bases, with 13 bases between. CDR3 in amino acids: CASSFIQGKETQYF. The CDR3 nucleotides read TGTGCCAGCAGTTTCATCCAGGGGAAGGAGACCCAGTACTTC.

J is TRBJ1-5 and V is TRBV30; TRBD1 might be the D (5 bases). This CDR3 has 14 residues. CDR1 is GTSNPN, CDR2 SVGIG, per germline (reference sequence). Deletions cut 5 bases from V and 5 bases from J, with 16 bases between. The CDR3 sequence: CAWDRGQEHQPQHF. In DNA, the CDR3 is TGTGCCTGGGACAGAGGGCAGGAACATCAGCCCCAGCATTTT.

This chain uses TRBV13 with TRBJ2-7; possibly TRBD2 for D (7 bases). CDR3 length: 15 amino acids. Looked up from germline, CDR1 is PRHDT and CDR2 is FYEKMQ (reference sequence). V was trimmed by 4 bases and J by 3 bases, leaving 16 bases between them. CDR3 DNA sequence: TGTGCCAGCAGCTCGCCCCGGGGGGCGGTCTACGAGCAGTACTTC. Translated: CASSSPRGAVYEQYF.

This clonotype was seen just once. The chain carries TRBV27 and TRBJ2-1; maybe TRBD1 (5 bases). CDR3 size: 13 residues. The ends were cut back, 6 bases at V and 2 bases at J, with 8 bases in the middle. CDR1 and CDR2 (germline): MNHEY, SMNVEV (reference sequence). The CDR3 coding sequence is TGTGCCAGCAGGAAGGGGCCCTACAATGAGCAGTTCTTC. Its protein product is CASRKGPYNEQFF.

In its sample, this clonotype was seen a few times. The chain is built from TRBV28 and TRBJ2-1; 7 positions match TRBD2. The CDR3 extends over 13 amino acids. Germline V gene data show CDR1 as MDHEN and CDR2 as SYDVKM. Trimming at V came to 9 bases and at J to 4 bases, leaving 6 bases not matched to a gene. The CDR3 sequence: CASHAGEYNEQFF. CDR3 nucleotide sequence: TGTGCCAGTCACGCGGGAGAGTACAATGAGCAGTTCTTC.

This clonotype has more than one count but fewer than ten. The chain recombines TRBV20-1 with TRBJ2-5, with D possibly TRBD2 on 6 matching bases. Germline-derived CDR1 and CDR2 are DFQATT and SNEGSKA (reference sequence). V lost 3 bases and J lost 0, with 11 bases in between. The CDR3 has 14 amino acids. The CDR3 DNA sequence: TGCAGTGCTAGTCCGGGGGTCGACCAAGAGACCCAGTACTTC. It yields the protein CSASPGVDQETQYF.